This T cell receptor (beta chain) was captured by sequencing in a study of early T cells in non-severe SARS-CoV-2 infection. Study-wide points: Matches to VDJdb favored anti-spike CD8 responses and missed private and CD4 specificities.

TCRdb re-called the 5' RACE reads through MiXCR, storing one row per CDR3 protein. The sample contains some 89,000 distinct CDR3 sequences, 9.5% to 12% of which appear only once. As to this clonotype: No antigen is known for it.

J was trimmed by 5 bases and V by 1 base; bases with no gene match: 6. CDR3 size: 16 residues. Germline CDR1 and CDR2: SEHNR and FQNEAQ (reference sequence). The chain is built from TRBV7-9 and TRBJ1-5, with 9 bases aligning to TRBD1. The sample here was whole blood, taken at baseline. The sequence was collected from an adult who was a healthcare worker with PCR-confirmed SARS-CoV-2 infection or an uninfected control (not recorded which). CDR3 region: CASSLGGQGSDQPQHF. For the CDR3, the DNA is TGTGCCAGCAGCTTAGGGGGACAGGGTTCAGATCAGCCCCAGCATTTT.